The 26 T cell receptor beta chains below were found in one sample sequenced in a study of T cells in Graves' hyperthyroidism and ophthalmopathy. Researchers took RNA transcripts and amplified the TCR beta CDR3 regions from them. RT-PCR in the first round (using the HTBI primer set) targeted the TCR CDR3. TCRdb analysed the multiplex PCR reads with MiXCR anew, one entry per CDR3 protein. The sample includes nearly 750,000 distinct CDR3 sequences, 30% to 40% of them seen just once. The sample taken for sequencing was blood. These TCRs come from a middle-aged woman with Graves' hyperthyroidism.

V is TRBV7-2 and J is TRBJ2-5; 10 positions agree with TRBD2. With V trimmed by 5 bases and J by 4 bases, 10 bases remained unmatched. CDR1 is SGHTA and CDR2 is FQGNSA in the germline V gene. The CDR3 is made up of 16 amino acids. Here the CDR3 reads CASSPLLAGARETQYF. The DNA of the CDR3 is TGTGCCAGCAGCCCTCTCCTAGCGGGGGCAAGAGAGACCCAGTACTTC.

This clonotype was seen a few times. The chain couples TRBV9 to TRBJ1-4; D not certain. This CDR3 contains 16 residues. The ends were cut back, 3 bases at V and 4 bases at J, with 16 bases in the middle. The germline CDR1 and CDR2 sequences are SGDLS and YYNGEE. CDR3 DNA: TGTGCCAGCAGCGCCTTATCGGACGGCCTTAATGAAAAACTGTTTTTT. It translates to CASSALSDGLNEKLFF.

This clonotype was detected ten times or more. This chain links TRBV4-3 with TRBJ1-2; D not certain. The V end was cut by 0 bases, the J end by 5 bases, with 7 bases between. This CDR3 is built from 13 residues. Germline V gene lookup returns CDR1 LGHNA and CDR2 YSLEER. The CDR3, as DNA: TGCGCCAGCAGCCAAGAGGAGGGATATGGCTACACCTTC. Protein sequence: CASSQEEGYGYTF.

This clonotype was counted at least ten times. V usage is TRBV2 and J usage is TRBJ1-5; unclear D gene. Germline V gives CDR1 SNHLY, CDR2 FYNNEI. Trimming pared 3 bases from V and 6 bases from J, leaving 15 bases between. The CDR3 extends over 15 amino acids. CDR3 protein: CASSDSRAAFQPQHF. The CDR3 bases are TGTGCCAGCAGTGACTCCCGGGCAGCCTTTCAGCCCCAGCATTTT.

This clonotype appeared many times. This rearrangement joins TRBV25-1 to TRBJ1-5; no firm D call. The CDR3 is 14 amino acids. The V and J ends lost 1 base and 3 bases respectively, with 7 bases between them. CDR1 and CDR2 (germline): MGHDK, SYGVNS. The CDR3 DNA reads TGTGCCAGCAGTGAATTCTCCAACAATCAGCCCCAGCATTTT. Protein sequence: CASSEFSNNQPQHF.

In the case of this clonotype: Just one base apart from a much larger clone, this may be a read error. The chain is built from TRBV6-1 and TRBJ1-4; D remains ambiguous. The CDR3 loop spans 16 amino acids. Germline V lookup: CDR1 MNHNS, CDR2 SASEGT. Here the CDR3 DNA reads TGTGCCGGCAGTGATCGGGGAATCAACGACGCTGAAAAACTGTTTTTT. Amino acids: CAGSDRGINDAEKLFF.

The sample holds many counts of this clonotype. V gene TRBV2 combines with J gene TRBJ1-1, with D unclear. The CDR3 consists of 11 residues. V lost 8 bases to trimming and J lost 6 bases, with 10 bases between them. The germline V gene encodes CDR1 SNHLY and CDR2 FYNNEI. This chain's CDR3 is CASLSLSEAFF. The DNA of the CDR3 is TGTGCCAGCCTCAGCTTATCTGAAGCTTTCTTT.

A remark on this clonotype: This sequence may be a read error, since a much larger clone differs from it by one base. V and J are TRBV9 and TRBJ2-5; TRBD2 aligns across 11 bases. This CDR3 region has 16 residues. Looked up from germline, CDR1 is SGDLS and CDR2 is YYNGEE. CDR3 in amino acids: CTSSGVRLAGSETQYF. DNA for the CDR3: TGTACCAGCAGCGGTGTGAGACTAGCGGGGAGTGAGACCCAGTACTTC.

This rearrangement joins TRBV12-3 or TRBV12-4 to TRBJ1-6; D gene ambiguous. Trimming cost V 4 bases and J 0 bases, with 13 bases left between them. CDR3 size: 17 residues. CDR3 protein: CASSSFTASSYNSPLHF. In DNA, the CDR3 is TGTGCCAGCAGTTCATTTACAGCGAGCTCCTATAATTCACCCCTCCACTTT.

In this sample, this clonotype turned up a few times. Germline and junction disagree at one end, which may indicate a read error. This chain uses TRBV2 with TRBJ1-4; perhaps TRBD1 as D (6 bases). Germline CDR1 reads SNHLY; CDR2 reads FYNNEI. This CDR3 has 17 amino acids. The CDR3 spells CASRPGQSKDLGRGLSF. The CDR3 coding sequence is TGTGCCAGCAGACCCGGACAGTCTAAGGACCTCGGGCGCGGACTGTCTTTT.

The chain joins TRBV4-2 to TRBJ1-5; D is possibly TRBD1 (6 bases). The CDR3 runs to 15 residues. V shed 4 bases and J shed 5 bases, with 15 bases lying between them. The germline V gene has CDR1 LGHNA and CDR2 YNFKEQ. CDR3 loop: CASSRKQGEDQPQHF. The DNA of the CDR3 is TGTGCCAGCAGCCGGAAACAGGGCGAGGATCAGCCCCAGCATTTT.

This clonotype was seen repeatedly, ten times or more. The chain employs TRBV19 and TRBJ1-2, with no clear D. Germline V gene sequence: CDR1 LNHDA, CDR2 SQIVND (reference sequence). The CDR3 runs 14 residues. Trimming cost V 6 bases and J 4 bases, with 15 bases left between them. CDR3 in amino acids: CASRDAGEIYGYTF. In nucleotides, the CDR3 is TGTGCCAGTAGGGATGCGGGAGAGATCTATGGCTACACCTTC.

This clonotype was counted many times. The V gene is TRBV9, the J gene TRBJ1-3; 7 nucleotides line up with TRBD1. V lost 4 bases to trimming and J lost 4 bases; unmatched junction nucleotides: 8. CDR1 is SGDLS and CDR2 is YYNGEE in the germline V gene. CDR3 length: 15 amino acids. The CDR3 coding sequence is TGTGCCAGCAGCTCTCGACAGGGCCAAGGAAACACCATATATTTT. It encodes CASSSRQGQGNTIYF.

V and J are TRBV6-2 or TRBV6-3 and TRBJ1-1; 9 nucleotides agree with TRBD1. Germline V lookup: CDR1 MNHEY, CDR2 SVGEGT. The CDR3 length is 15 residues. The V gene end was trimmed by 0 bases and the J gene end by 3 bases; junction bases not matched to a gene: 2. The CDR3 loop is CASSYSRDRDTEAFF. In nucleotides, the CDR3 is TGTGCCAGCAGTTACTCCCGGGACAGGGACACTGAAGCTTTCTTT.

The rearrangement uses TRBV11-2 and TRBJ1-6, with D hard to call. The CDR3 runs to 12 residues. Germline lookup yields CDR1 SGHAT and CDR2 FQNNGV. V dropped 6 bases and J dropped 9 bases, with 9 bases sitting between them. The CDR3 region is CASSEDASPLHF. The CDR3 DNA reads as TGTGCCAGCAGTGAAGATGCTTCACCCCTCCACTTT.

The V call is TRBV12-3 or TRBV12-4, the J call TRBJ1-2; 10 nucleotides agree with TRBD1. J lost 5 bases, V lost 6 bases, and 9 bases had no gene match. This CDR3 has 15 amino acids. CDR3 coding DNA: TGTGCCAGCAGGCCCGACAGGGGGCCAGGGTATGGCTACACCTTC. It yields the protein CASRPDRGPGYGYTF.

V and J are TRBV20-1 and TRBJ2-3; D call uncertain. V dropped 6 bases and J dropped 4 bases, with 11 bases sitting between them. Germline V CDR1 and CDR2: DFQATT, SNEGSKA (reference sequence). The CDR3 totals 12 residues. CDR3 amino acids: CSATTPADTQYF. CDR3 coding DNA: TGCAGTGCCACAACCCCCGCAGATACGCAGTATTTT.

In its sample, this clonotype was seen a few times. The genes are TRBV12-3 or TRBV12-4 and TRBJ2-6; D remains ambiguous. V was trimmed by 4 bases and J by 4 bases, leaving 8 bases between them. The CDR3 loop spans 14 amino acids. DNA of the CDR3: TGTGCCAGCAGTTACTCTCGGGGGGCCAACGTCCTGACTTTC. Amino acid sequence: CASSYSRGANVLTF.

A note on this clonotype: A read error is possible here, since a much larger clone lies one base away. V usage is TRBV11-2 and J usage is TRBJ2-7; 9 bases are a match to TRBD2. CDR3 size: 14 residues. Germline CDR1 and CDR2: SGHAT and FQNNGV. V gave up 1 base and J gave up 5 bases; unmatched junction bases: 3. The CDR3 DNA follows: TGTGCCAGCAGCTTAGCAGGACTAGCGAACGAGCAGTACTTC. This gives the protein CASSLAGLANEQYF.

The CDR3 loop is CAWNIRNTIYF. The CDR3 DNA is TGTGCCTGGAACATTCGAAACACCATATATTTT. The chain employs TRBV30 and TRBJ1-3; D is ambiguous. The germline CDR1 and CDR2 sequences are GTSNPN and SVGIG (reference sequence). Trimming removed 4 bases at V and 5 bases at J, with 6 bases between. This CDR3 has 11 amino acids.

This clonotype came up many times. V is TRBV7-2 and J is TRBJ2-5; D not resolved. V was pared by 3 bases and J by 5 bases, with 10 bases between. This CDR3 has 13 residues. Germline assignment: CDR1 SGHTA and CDR2 FQGNSA. The CDR3 spells CASSLHREETQYF. CDR3 sequence (DNA): TGTGCCAGCAGCTTGCATCGTGAGGAGACCCAGTACTTC.

This chain connects TRBV20-1 to TRBJ2-2, with D possibly being TRBD1 (6 bases). Trimming removed 7 bases from V and 1 base from J, with 10 bases in between. Germline V gives CDR1 DFQATT, CDR2 SNEGSKA (reference sequence). CDR3 length: 13 amino acids. CDR3 sequence: CSVLTGNTGELFF. For the CDR3, the DNA is TGCAGTGTCCTGACAGGGAACACCGGGGAGCTGTTTTTT.

The chain employs TRBV20-1 and TRBJ2-5; no clear D gene. Germline V gene data show CDR1 as DFQATT and CDR2 as SNEGSKA (reference sequence). The ends were cut back, 3 bases at V and 5 bases at J, with 10 bases in the middle. This CDR3 is built from 12 residues. In DNA, the CDR3 is TGCAGTGCTAGGGCCCTAGAGGAGACCCAGTACTTC. It translates to CSARALEETQYF.

This clonotype occurred once. A junction end diverges from the germline sequence, so it may reflect a read error. The J gene is TRBJ1-5, the V gene TRBV5-1; TRBD1 matches 7 bases. This CDR3 has 16 residues. Germline assignment: CDR1 SGHRS and CDR2 YFSETQ. DNA of the CDR3: TGTGCCAGCAGCTTGCCTACAGGGGCAGGCAATCAGCCCCAGCATTTT. It codes for CASSLPTGAGNQPQHF.

The sample holds a few counts of this clonotype. The V gene is TRBV10-2, the J gene TRBJ1-5; 7 bases map to TRBD1. The trim removed 2 bases at V and 5 bases at J, leaving 3 bases unmatched. The CDR3 consists of 14 residues. From germline, CDR1 is WSHSY and CDR2 SAAADI. The CDR3 DNA sequence: TGCGCCAGCAGTGAGGCAGGGGGGGATCAGCCCCAGCATTTT. Protein: CASSEAGGDQPQHF.

This clonotype was found many times. This chain uses TRBV7-2 with TRBJ2-5; no reliable D call. Trimming took 3 bases from V and 2 from J, leaving 7 bases between them. The CDR3 runs 13 residues. Germline CDR1 and CDR2: SGHTA and FQGNSA. The CDR3 DNA is TGTGCCAGCAGCTTCTACAGACAAGAGACCCAGTACTTC. Translation gives CASSFYRQETQYF. Filled out from reference TRBV7-2 and TRBJ2-5, the complete variable domain reads GAGVSQSPSNKVTEKGKDVELRCDPISGHTALYWYRQSLGQGLEFLIYFQGNSAPDKSGLPSDRFSAERTGGSVSTLTIQRTQQEDSAVYLCASSFYRQETQYFGPGTRLLVL.